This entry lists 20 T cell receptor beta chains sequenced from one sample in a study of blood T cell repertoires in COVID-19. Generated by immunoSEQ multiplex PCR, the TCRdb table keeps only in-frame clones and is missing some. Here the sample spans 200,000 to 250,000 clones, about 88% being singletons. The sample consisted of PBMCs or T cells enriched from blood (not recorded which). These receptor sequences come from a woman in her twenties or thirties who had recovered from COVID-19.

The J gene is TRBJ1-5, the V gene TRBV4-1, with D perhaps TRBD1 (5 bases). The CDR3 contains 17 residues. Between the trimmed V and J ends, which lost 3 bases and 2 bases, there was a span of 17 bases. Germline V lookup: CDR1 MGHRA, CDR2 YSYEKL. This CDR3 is CASSHLTVGKGNQPQHF. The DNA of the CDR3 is TGCGCCAGCAGCCACCTGACAGTAGGAAAGGGCAATCAGCCCCAGCATTTT.

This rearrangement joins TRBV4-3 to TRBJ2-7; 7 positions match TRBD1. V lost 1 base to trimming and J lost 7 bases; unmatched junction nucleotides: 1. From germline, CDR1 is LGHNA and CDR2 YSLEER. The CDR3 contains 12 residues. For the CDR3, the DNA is TGCGCCAGCAGCCAAGCAGGGGGTGAGCAGTACTTC. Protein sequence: CASSQAGGEQYF.

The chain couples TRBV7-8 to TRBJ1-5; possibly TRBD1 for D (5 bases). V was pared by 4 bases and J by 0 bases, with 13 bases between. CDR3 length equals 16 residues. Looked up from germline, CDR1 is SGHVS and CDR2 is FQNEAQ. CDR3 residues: CASSSLRGISNQPQHF. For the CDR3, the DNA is TGTGCCAGCAGCTCACTTCGGGGGATTAGCAATCAGCCCCAGCATTTT.

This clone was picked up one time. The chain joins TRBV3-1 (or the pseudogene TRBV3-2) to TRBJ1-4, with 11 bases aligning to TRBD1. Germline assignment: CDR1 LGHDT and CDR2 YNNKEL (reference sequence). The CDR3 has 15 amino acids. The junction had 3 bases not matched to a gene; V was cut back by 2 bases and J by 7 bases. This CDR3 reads CASSQMGQGGEKLFF. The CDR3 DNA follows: TGTGCCAGCAGCCAAATGGGACAGGGGGGTGAAAAACTGTTTTTT.

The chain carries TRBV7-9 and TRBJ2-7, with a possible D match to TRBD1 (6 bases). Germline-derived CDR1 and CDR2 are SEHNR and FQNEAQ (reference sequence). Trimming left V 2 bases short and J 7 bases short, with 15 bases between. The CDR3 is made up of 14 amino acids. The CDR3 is CASSLSRQEHEQYF. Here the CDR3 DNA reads TGTGCCAGCAGCTTATCCCGACAGGAACATGAGCAGTACTTC.

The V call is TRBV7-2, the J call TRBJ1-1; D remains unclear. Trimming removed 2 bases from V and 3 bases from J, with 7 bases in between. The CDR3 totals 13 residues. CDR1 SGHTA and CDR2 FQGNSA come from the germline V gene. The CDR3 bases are TGTGCCAGCAGCTTAACCAGGTACACTGAAGCTTTCTTT. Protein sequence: CASSLTRYTEAFF.

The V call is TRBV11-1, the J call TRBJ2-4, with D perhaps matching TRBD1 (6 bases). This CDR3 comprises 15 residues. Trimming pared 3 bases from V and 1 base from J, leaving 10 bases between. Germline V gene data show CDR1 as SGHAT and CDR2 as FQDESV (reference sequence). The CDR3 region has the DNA TGTGCCAGCAGCTTTAAGGGGGTGGCCAAAAACATTCAGTACTTC. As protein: CASSFKGVAKNIQYF. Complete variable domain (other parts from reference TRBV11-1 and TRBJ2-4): EAEVAQSPRYKITEKSQAVAFWCDPISGHATLYWYRQILGQGPELLVQFQDESVVDDSQLPKDRFSAERLKGVDSTLKIQPAELGDSAMYLCASSFKGVAKNIQYFGAGTRLSVL.

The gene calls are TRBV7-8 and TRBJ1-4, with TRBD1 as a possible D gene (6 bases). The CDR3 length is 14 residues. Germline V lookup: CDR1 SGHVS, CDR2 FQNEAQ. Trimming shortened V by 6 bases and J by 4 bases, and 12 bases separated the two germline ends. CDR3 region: CASSTGHINEKLFF. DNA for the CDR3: TGTGCCAGCAGTACGGGACACATTAATGAAAAACTGTTTTTT.

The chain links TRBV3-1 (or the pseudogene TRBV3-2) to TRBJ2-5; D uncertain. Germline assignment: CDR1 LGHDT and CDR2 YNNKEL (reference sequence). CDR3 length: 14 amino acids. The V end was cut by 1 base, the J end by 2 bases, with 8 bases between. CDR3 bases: TGTGCCAGCAGCCAAGCGGCAGGACAAGAGACCCAGTACTTC. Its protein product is CASSQAAGQETQYF.

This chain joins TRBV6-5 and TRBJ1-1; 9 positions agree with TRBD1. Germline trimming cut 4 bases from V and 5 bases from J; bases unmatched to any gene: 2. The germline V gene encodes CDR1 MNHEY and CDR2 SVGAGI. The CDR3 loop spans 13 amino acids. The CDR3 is CASSSQGATEAFF. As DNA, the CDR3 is TGTGCCAGCAGTTCACAGGGGGCAACTGAAGCTTTCTTT.

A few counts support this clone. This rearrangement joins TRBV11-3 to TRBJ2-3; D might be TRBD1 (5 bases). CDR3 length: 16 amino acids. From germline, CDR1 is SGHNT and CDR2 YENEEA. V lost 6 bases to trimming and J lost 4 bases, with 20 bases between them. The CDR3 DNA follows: TGTGCCAGCAGTAAAAACCAGGGTATTGGTTCAGATACGCAGTATTTT. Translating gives CASSKNQGIGSDTQYF.

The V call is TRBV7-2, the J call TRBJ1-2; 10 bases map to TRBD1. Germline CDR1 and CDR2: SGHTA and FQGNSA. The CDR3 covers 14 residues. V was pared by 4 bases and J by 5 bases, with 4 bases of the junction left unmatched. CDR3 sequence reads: CASSSGQGVYGYTF. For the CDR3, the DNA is TGTGCCAGCAGCTCCGGACAGGGGGTTTATGGCTACACCTTC.

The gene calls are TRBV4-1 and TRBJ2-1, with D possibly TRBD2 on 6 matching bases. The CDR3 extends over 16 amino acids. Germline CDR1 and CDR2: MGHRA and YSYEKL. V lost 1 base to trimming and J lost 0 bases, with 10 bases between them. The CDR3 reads CASSQADYRSYNEQFF. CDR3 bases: TGCGCCAGCAGCCAAGCGGACTACCGCTCCTACAATGAGCAGTTCTTC.

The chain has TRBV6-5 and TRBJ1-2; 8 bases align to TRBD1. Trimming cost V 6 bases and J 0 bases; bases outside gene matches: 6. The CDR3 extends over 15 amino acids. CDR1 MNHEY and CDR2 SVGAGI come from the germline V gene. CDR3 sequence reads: CASSLGQVSNYGYTF. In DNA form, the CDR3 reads TGTGCCAGCAGCCTGGGACAGGTTTCTAACTATGGCTACACCTTC.

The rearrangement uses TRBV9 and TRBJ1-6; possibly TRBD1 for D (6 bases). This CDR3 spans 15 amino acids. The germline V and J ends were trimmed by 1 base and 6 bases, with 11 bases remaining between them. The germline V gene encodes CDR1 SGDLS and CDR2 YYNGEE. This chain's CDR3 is CASSVRDRFNSPLHF. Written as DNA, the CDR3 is TGTGCCAGCAGCGTAAGAGACAGGTTTAATTCACCCCTCCACTTT. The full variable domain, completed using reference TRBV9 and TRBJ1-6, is DSGVTQTPKHLITATGQRVTLRCSPRSGDLSVYWYQQSLDQGLQFLIQYYNGEERAKGNILERFSAQQFPDLHSELNLSSLELGDSALYFCASSVRDRFNSPLHFGNGTRLTVT.

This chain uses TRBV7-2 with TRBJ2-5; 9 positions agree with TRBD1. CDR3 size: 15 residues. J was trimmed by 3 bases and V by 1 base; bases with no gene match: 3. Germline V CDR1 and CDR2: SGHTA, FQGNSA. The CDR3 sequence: CASSLGRTGEETQYF. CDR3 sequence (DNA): TGTGCCAGCAGCTTAGGACGGACAGGGGAAGAGACCCAGTACTTC.

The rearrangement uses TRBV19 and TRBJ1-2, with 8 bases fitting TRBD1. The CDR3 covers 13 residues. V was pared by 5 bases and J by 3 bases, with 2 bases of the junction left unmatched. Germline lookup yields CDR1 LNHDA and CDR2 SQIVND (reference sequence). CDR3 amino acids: CASSQGADYGYTF. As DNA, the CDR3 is TGTGCCAGTAGTCAGGGGGCTGACTATGGCTACACCTTC.

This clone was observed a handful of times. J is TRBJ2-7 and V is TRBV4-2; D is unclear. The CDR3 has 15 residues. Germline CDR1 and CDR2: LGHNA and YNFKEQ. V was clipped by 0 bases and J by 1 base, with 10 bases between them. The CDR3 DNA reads TGTGCCAGCAGCCAAGAATATACAGTGTCCTACGAGCAGTACTTC. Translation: CASSQEYTVSYEQYF.

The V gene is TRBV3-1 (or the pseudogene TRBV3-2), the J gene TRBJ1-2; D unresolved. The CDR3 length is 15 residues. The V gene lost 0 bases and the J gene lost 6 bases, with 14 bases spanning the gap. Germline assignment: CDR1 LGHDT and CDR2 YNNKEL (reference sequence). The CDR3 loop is CASSQDSRSVDGYTF. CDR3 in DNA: TGTGCCAGCAGCCAAGATTCCAGGTCGGTAGATGGCTACACCTTC.

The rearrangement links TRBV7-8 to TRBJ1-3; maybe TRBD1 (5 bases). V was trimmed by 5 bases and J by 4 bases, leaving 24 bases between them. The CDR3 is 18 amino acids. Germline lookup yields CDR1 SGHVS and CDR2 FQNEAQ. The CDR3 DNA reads TGTGCCAGCAGCCCTGACCGGTTCGTCCCCCGGGGGGGAAACACCATATATTTT. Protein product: CASSPDRFVPRGGNTIYF.